The 9 T cell receptor beta chains reported below all come from one sample, sequenced in a study of prognosis after radiotherapy for stage I lung cancer. The authors amplified TCR beta CDR3 from genomic DNA using two-round multiplex PCR. The use of primers specific to each TRBV and TRBJ gene characterized first-round PCR. TCRdb re-called the multiplex PCR reads through MiXCR, storing one row per CDR3 protein. The data show around 51,000 distinct CDR3 sequences, about a third seen once. The starting material was PBMCs, obtained before or after stereotactic body radiation therapy (not recorded which). These receptors originate from a donor of 50 years or more with non-small cell lung cancer.

To note about this clonotype: Given a much more abundant clone one base away, this may be a read error. The rearrangement links TRBV6-2 or TRBV6-3 to TRBJ2-7; the match to TRBD2 covers 7 bases. Germline-derived CDR1 and CDR2 are MNHEY and SVGEGT. The V gene end was trimmed by 2 bases and the J gene end by 6 bases; junction bases not matched to a gene: 19. This CDR3 spans 18 amino acids. The CDR3 reads CASSYPPGSGGPGREQYF. The CDR3 DNA reads as TGTGCCAGCAGTTACCCTCCTGGGTCGGGAGGTCCTGGTCGCGAGCAGTACTTC.

Relative to its sample, this clonotype is medium-sized (0.01 to 0.1%). The chain combines TRBV12-3 or TRBV12-4 with TRBJ2-7, with 10 bases that match TRBD2. V shed 3 bases, J shed 5 bases, and the junction held 7 bases outside the gene matches. CDR3 length: 15 amino acids. This CDR3 is CASSFGASGSHEQYF. CDR3 nucleotides: TGTGCCAGCAGTTTTGGGGCTAGCGGGAGTCACGAGCAGTACTTC.

This clonotype was found many times. The chain carries TRBV7-2 and TRBJ2-3; tentative D call: TRBD2 (5 bases). The CDR3 length is 14 residues. The germline V gene has CDR1 SGHTA and CDR2 FQGNSA. V lost 3 bases, J lost 4 bases, and 11 bases lay in between. The CDR3 spells CASSFSVGADTQYF. In DNA form, the CDR3 reads TGTGCCAGCAGCTTCTCAGTGGGAGCAGATACGCAGTATTTT.

The chain recombines TRBV20-1 with TRBJ2-1; 9 bases map to TRBD2. The CDR3 is 16 residues long. Germline CDR1 and CDR2: DFQATT and SNEGSKA (reference sequence). V dropped 0 bases and J dropped 11; count of bases not matched to a gene: 14. For the CDR3, the DNA is TGCAGTGCTAGAGATCTCGAGCGGGAGGTCCTGAATCAGCAGTTCTTC. It specifies CSARDLEREVLNQQFF.

On this clonotype: A clone one base away is much larger, so this may be a read error. The chain couples TRBV4-3 to TRBJ2-1; tentatively, D is TRBD1 (5 bases). Germline loops: CDR1 LGHNA, CDR2 YSLEER. V was cut by 4 bases and J by 3 bases, with 13 bases left in between. The CDR3 is 15 residues long. The CDR3 nucleotides are TGCGCCAGCAGCCGGGTGGGGCCGGGCTACAATGAGCAGTTCTTC. Amino acid sequence: CASSRVGPGYNEQFF.

Turning to this clonotype: Possible read error: a much larger clone is one base away. J is TRBJ1-3 and V is TRBV9; D gene uncertain. CDR1 is SGDLS, CDR2 YYNGEE, per germline. This CDR3 region has 14 residues. V shed 4 bases and J shed 8 bases, with 16 bases lying between them. The CDR3 DNA follows: TGTGCCAGCAGCCAAACGGCGTGTTCGGACACCATATATTTT. Its protein is CASSQTACSDTIYF.

About this clonotype itself: A read error is likely here: a far larger clone is one base away. The CDR3 loop is CASNVTPLATQYF. CDR3 in DNA: TGTGCCAGCAACGTTACCCCTCTAGCCACGCAGTATTTT. The chain links TRBV6-5 to TRBJ2-3; TRBD2 is a possible D gene (5 bases). Trimming stripped 7 bases from V and 9 bases from J, with 17 bases between. This CDR3 has 13 amino acids. Germline V gives CDR1 MNHEY, CDR2 SVGAGI.

Regarding this clonotype: Given a much more abundant clone one base away, this may be a read error. The V gene is TRBV6-2 or TRBV6-3, the J gene TRBJ2-7; the D gene could be TRBD1 or TRBD2 (5 bases each). Germline values: CDR1 MNHEY, CDR2 SVGEGT. The CDR3 extends over 15 amino acids. V lost 6 bases and J 4 bases, leaving 19 bases between the germline ends. The CDR3 DNA reads TGTGCCAGCAGATCACCTATCGGGGCGATTTACGAGCAGTACTTC. Translated: CASRSPIGAIYEQYF.

A note on this clonotype: A much larger clone differs from this one at a single base, so this may be a read error. The chain uses TRBV6-1 and TRBJ2-3; TRBD1 matches 9 bases. The CDR3 loop spans 17 amino acids. Germline CDR1 and CDR2: MNHNS and SASEGT. After removal of 7 bases from V and 4 bases from J, the junction contained 15 bases not matched to a gene. The CDR3 spells CASIFPLGGQGADTQYF. In nucleotides, the CDR3 is TGTGCCAGCATTTTCCCCCTAGGGGGACAGGGTGCAGATACGCAGTATTTT.